The following is a TCR beta chain sequence with its context. V lost 4 bases, J lost 4 bases, and 14 bases lay in between. This CDR3 is built from 14 residues. Per the germline V gene, CDR1 is LNHDA and CDR2 is SQIVND (reference sequence). MiXCR, applied by TCRdb to the RT-PCR reads, yields one record per CDR3 protein. Found here are about 680,000 distinct CDR3 sequences, approximately 15% of them singletons; the top ten hold 3.6%. This chain uses TRBV19 with TRBJ2-7; D is unresolved. Sequenced: memory CD4+ T cells from blood. The sequence was collected from a female donor in good health, serving as a healthy control. CDR3 sequence: CASSTDGTAYEQYF. In DNA form, the CDR3 reads TGTGCCAGTAGTACGGACGGCACGGCGTACGAGCAGTACTTC.